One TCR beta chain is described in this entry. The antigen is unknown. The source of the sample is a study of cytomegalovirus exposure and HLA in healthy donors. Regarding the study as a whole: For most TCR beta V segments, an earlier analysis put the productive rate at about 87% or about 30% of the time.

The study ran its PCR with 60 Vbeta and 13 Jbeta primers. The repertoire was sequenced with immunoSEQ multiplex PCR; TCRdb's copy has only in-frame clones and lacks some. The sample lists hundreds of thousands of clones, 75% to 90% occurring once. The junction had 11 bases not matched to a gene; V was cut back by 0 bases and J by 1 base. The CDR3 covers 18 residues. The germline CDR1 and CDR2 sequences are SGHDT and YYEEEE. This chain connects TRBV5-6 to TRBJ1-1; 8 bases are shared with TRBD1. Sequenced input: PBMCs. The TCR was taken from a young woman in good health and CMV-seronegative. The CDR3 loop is CASSLAPRGRVPNTEAFF. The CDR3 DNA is TGTGCCAGCAGCTTGGCCCCCAGGGGGCGAGTCCCGAACACTGAAGCTTTCTTT.